Below are 32 T cell receptor beta chains sequenced from a single sample in a study of PD-1 blockade in classical Hodgkin lymphoma. With no exception, relapse followed autologous stem cell transplantation in all patients, and brentuximab vedotin exposure varied. Libraries were prepared by immunoSEQ multiplex PCR; TCRdb keeps only in-frame clonotypes and omits some of them. The sample comprises 38,000 or so clones, around 87% of which are singletons, and roughly 9% rests with the top ten. The input for sequencing was peripheral blood mononuclear cells (PBMCs), taken at baseline. These receptors came from a human donor with classical Hodgkin lymphoma.

The chain employs TRBV9 and TRBJ2-2; 9 bases are shared with TRBD1. Germline CDR1 is SGDLS and CDR2 is YYNGEE. The trim removed 4 bases at V and 0 bases at J, leaving 7 bases unmatched. The CDR3 is 17 residues long. The CDR3 coding sequence is TGTGCCAGCAGCCCTGCCGGGACAGGGACGAACACCGGGGAGCTGTTTTTT. Amino acid sequence: CASSPAGTGTNTGELFF.

The V gene is TRBV19, the J gene TRBJ1-2; the D gene is possibly TRBD1 (6 bases). CDR1 LNHDA and CDR2 SQIVND come from the germline V gene (reference sequence). With 4 bases removed from V and 4 bases from J, the gap between germline ends came to 16 bases. The CDR3 is 15 residues long. The CDR3 region has the DNA TGTGCCAGTAGTACGCTGACAGGCGCAACCTATGGCTACACCTTC. It specifies CASSTLTGATYGYTF.

The V gene is TRBV5-1, the J gene TRBJ2-1, with D possibly TRBD2 on 6 matching bases. V lost 4 bases to trimming and J lost 1 base, with 12 bases between them. The CDR3 contains 15 residues. The V gene's germline CDR1 is SGHRS and CDR2 YFSETQ. CDR3 loop: CASSQVAGSYNEQFF. The CDR3 nucleotides read TGCGCCAGCAGCCAGGTCGCGGGATCCTACAATGAGCAGTTCTTC.

The V and J genes are TRBV6-5 and TRBJ2-3, with 7 bases fitting TRBD1. J gave up 4 bases and V 2 bases, and 6 bases lay outside the gene matches. Per the germline V gene, CDR1 is MNHEY and CDR2 is SVGAGI. This CDR3 region has 15 residues. CDR3 DNA sequence: TGTGCCAGCAGTTACAGGGGGCCCCCCCCAGATACGCAGTATTTT. It encodes CASSYRGPPPDTQYF.

The chain carries TRBV6-5 and TRBJ2-7; a possible D gene is TRBD2 (5 bases). The CDR3 extends over 13 amino acids. CDR1 is MNHEY and CDR2 is SVGAGI in the germline V gene. V lost 6 bases and J lost 1, with 10 bases in between. In nucleotides, the CDR3 is TGTGCCAGCAGGCTCGGGGTTTCCTACGAGCAGTACTTC. This translates into CASRLGVSYEQYF.

V gene TRBV30 combines with J gene TRBJ1-1; no reliable D call. V shed 3 bases and J shed 7 bases, with 6 bases lying between them. The CDR3 covers 10 residues. Germline CDR1 is GTSNPN and CDR2 is SVGIG (reference sequence). The CDR3 region has the DNA TGTGCCTGGAGCGGGGTTGAAGCTTTCTTT. It specifies CAWSGVEAFF.

This clone was seen only a few times. V is TRBV5-1 and J is TRBJ2-7; tentative D call: TRBD1 (5 bases). The CDR3 totals 15 residues. Germline CDR1 SGHRS, CDR2 YFSETQ. V lost 0 bases and J 5 bases, leaving 15 bases between the germline ends. The CDR3 nucleotides are TGCGCCAGCAGCTTGGAGGGGCCCGGTTGGGACGAGCAGTACTTC. Translation gives CASSLEGPGWDEQYF.

The chain recombines TRBV11-2 with TRBJ2-2; 10 nucleotides match TRBD1. This CDR3 is 16 amino acids long. Germline V gives CDR1 SGHAT, CDR2 FQNNGV. With 3 bases clipped from V and 7 bases from J, the junction kept 8 bases outside the gene matches. The CDR3 DNA reads as TGTGCCAGCAGCTTTCCGGGACAGGGGAAAGGCGGGGAGCTGTTTTTT. This gives the protein CASSFPGQGKGGELFF. The variable domain in full, completed from reference TRBV11-2 and TRBJ2-2, reads EAGVAQSPRYKIIEKRQSVAFWCNPISGHATLYWYQQILGQGPKLLIQFQNNGVVDDSQLPKDRFSAERLKGVDSTLKIQPAKLEDSAVYLCASSFPGQGKGGELFFGEGSRLTVL.

The chain joins TRBV30 to TRBJ2-7; 8 nucleotides line up with TRBD1. The germline gives CDR1 GTSNPN, CDR2 SVGIG (reference sequence). This CDR3 has 15 residues. Trimming at V came to 0 bases and at J to 2 bases, leaving 6 bases not matched to a gene. Here the CDR3 reads CAWSVLRTGTYEQYF. The CDR3 coding sequence is TGTGCCTGGAGTGTTCTAAGGACAGGGACCTACGAGCAGTACTTC. Drawing the rest from reference TRBV30 and TRBJ2-7, the complete variable domain is SQTIHQWPATLVQPVGSPLSLECTVEGTSNPNLYWYRQAAGRGLQLLFYSVGIGQISSEVPQNLSASRPQDRQFILSSKKLLLSDSGFYLCAWSVLRTGTYEQYFGPGTRLTVT.

The sample holds a few counts of this clone. The V call is TRBV7-9, the J call TRBJ2-3; D perhaps matches TRBD1 (6 bases). Germline V lookup: CDR1 SEHNR, CDR2 FQNEAQ (reference sequence). Trimming cost V 11 bases and J 4 bases, with 19 bases left between them. The CDR3 has 14 amino acids. The CDR3 sequence is CALGALGRADTQYF. CDR3 DNA: TGTGCCTTGGGGGCACTAGGTCGCGCAGATACGCAGTATTTT.

The V call is TRBV5-4, the J call TRBJ2-5, with a possible D match to TRBD2 (6 bases). V was trimmed by 0 bases and J by 6 bases, leaving 12 bases between them. The CDR3 is 14 amino acids. The germline CDR1 and CDR2 sequences are SGHNT and YYREEE (reference sequence). CDR3 protein: CASSLGREVQTQYF. Here the CDR3 DNA reads TGTGCCAGCAGCTTGGGCAGGGAGGTCCAGACCCAGTACTTC.

V is TRBV28 and J is TRBJ2-1; D is perhaps TRBD2 (7 bases). Between the trimmed V and J ends, which lost 7 bases and 7 bases, there was a span of 23 bases. The CDR3 sequence is 16 residues long. Germline V gives CDR1 MDHEN, CDR2 SYDVKM. CDR3 bases: TGTGCCAGCACCCTTGGAGGGGGAGGGCCGGGGAATGAGCAGTTCTTC. This translates into CASTLGGGGPGNEQFF.

J is TRBJ1-2 and V is TRBV7-2; D unresolved. The CDR3 sequence is 13 residues long. Trimming left V 2 bases short and J 6 bases short, with 10 bases between. Germline values: CDR1 SGHTA, CDR2 FQGNSA. The CDR3 region is CASSLKAAHGYTF. The CDR3 DNA sequence: TGTGCCAGCAGCTTAAAGGCAGCCCATGGCTACACCTTC.

The chain links TRBV27 to TRBJ2-7; D is uncertain. V lost 2 bases, J lost 0 bases, and 5 bases lay in between. There are 13 residues in the CDR3. From germline, CDR1 is MNHEY and CDR2 SMNVEV (reference sequence). CDR3 DNA: TGTGCCAGCAGTTTAGGGCACTCCTACGAGCAGTACTTC. Its translation: CASSLGHSYEQYF.

In DNA form, the CDR3 reads TGTGCCACCAGCAGAGATGAGGGGGGCGGCTATGGCTACACCTTC. This sequence encodes CATSRDEGGGYGYTF. The chain joins TRBV15 to TRBJ1-2, with D tentatively TRBD1 (6 bases). CDR1 is LNHNV and CDR2 is YYDKDF in the germline V gene (reference sequence). The CDR3 has 15 residues. Trimming took off 0 bases at V and 4 bases at J, with 12 bases between the two ends. The full variable domain, in which reference TRBV15 and TRBJ1-2 provide the parts outside the CDR3, is DAMVIQNPRYQVTQFGKPVTLSCSQTLNHNVMYWYQQKSSQAPKLLFHYYDKDFNNEADTPDNFQSRRPNTSFCFLDIRSPGLGDTAMYLCATSRDEGGGYGYTFGSGTRLTVV.

This clone was seen once. The rearrangement links TRBV7-2 to TRBJ2-1, with 9 positions matching TRBD2. V was clipped by 2 bases and J by 7 bases; unmatched bases: 6. The germline V gene encodes CDR1 SGHTA and CDR2 FQGNSA. CDR3 length: 15 amino acids. The CDR3 reads CASSLPQRGVNEQFF. DNA for the CDR3: TGTGCCAGCAGCTTACCCCAGCGGGGGGTTAATGAGCAGTTCTTC.

The chain recombines TRBV6-6 with TRBJ2-7, with 11 bases aligning to TRBD2. The trim removed 2 bases at V and 7 bases at J, leaving 7 bases unmatched. The CDR3 contains 15 residues. CDR1 is MNHNY, CDR2 SVGAGI, per germline (reference sequence). CDR3 DNA: TGTGCCAGCAGTTACAACCTAGCGGGAGGTGAGGAGCAGTACTTC. Its translation is CASSYNLAGGEEQYF.

The chain couples TRBV5-1 to TRBJ2-2; 8 nucleotides match TRBD1. Germline V gives CDR1 SGHRS, CDR2 YFSETQ. CDR3 size: 16 residues. V shed 1 base and J 2 bases; nucleotides not matched to a gene: 4. The CDR3 nucleotides are TGCGCCAGCAGCTTGCGTGACAGGGGTAACACCGGGGAGCTGTTTTTT. Translating gives CASSLRDRGNTGELFF.

This chain joins TRBV5-4 and TRBJ2-2, with TRBD1 as a possible D gene (5 bases). The CDR3 runs to 17 residues. CDR1 and CDR2 (germline): SGHNT, YYREEE (reference sequence). V was trimmed by 0 bases and J by 1 base, leaving 13 bases between them. CDR3 DNA sequence: TGTGCCAGCAGCTTGGGAGGATGGGGCCAGAACACCGGGGAGCTGTTTTTT. Protein product: CASSLGGWGQNTGELFF.

The chain has TRBV2 and TRBJ2-7; D unclear. Germline values: CDR1 SNHLY, CDR2 FYNNEI. The V end was cut by 6 bases, the J end by 4 bases, with 7 bases between. The CDR3 has 11 residues. CDR3 protein: CASSEMYEQYF. CDR3 nucleotides: TGTGCCAGCAGCGAGATGTACGAGCAGTACTTC.

The chain employs TRBV18 and TRBJ1-2; D uncertain. Trimming shortened V by 0 bases and J by 4 bases, and 6 bases separated the two germline ends. The CDR3 extends over 13 amino acids. Germline loops: CDR1 KGHSH, CDR2 LQKENI. CDR3 sequence (DNA): TGTGCCAGCTCACCACCAAAGGGCTATGGCTACACCTTC. It encodes CASSPPKGYGYTF.

The rearrangement joins TRBV5-5 to TRBJ1-5; TRBD1 is a possible D gene (5 bases). The CDR3 is made up of 16 amino acids. Looked up from germline, CDR1 is SGHKS and CDR2 is YYEKEE (reference sequence). The ends were cut back, 3 bases at V and 4 bases at J, with 17 bases in the middle. CDR3 loop: CASSSSPWGGNQPQHF. DNA of the CDR3: TGTGCCAGCAGCTCCAGCCCGTGGGGGGGGAATCAGCCCCAGCATTTT.

This sequence joins TRBV9 and TRBJ1-5; 10 nucleotides line up with TRBD1. V trimming: 3 bases; J trimming: 7 bases; junction bases outside the gene matches: 4. The CDR3 has 14 residues. Germline CDR1 reads SGDLS; CDR2 reads YYNGEE. The CDR3 is CASSETGGRQPQHF. CDR3 sequence (DNA): TGTGCCAGCAGCGAGACAGGGGGCAGACAGCCCCAGCATTTT.

This sequence joins TRBV7-9 and TRBJ2-3; D ambiguous. V dropped 2 bases and J dropped 4 bases, with 16 bases sitting between them. Germline CDR1 is SEHNR and CDR2 is FQNEAQ (reference sequence). This CDR3 has 16 residues. CDR3 sequence (DNA): TGTGCCAGCAGCTTAATTTCCTCTGGTGGGGCAGATACGCAGTATTTT. Translation: CASSLISSGGADTQYF.

There are a few counts of this clone. The genes are TRBV19 and TRBJ2-3; 9 positions match TRBD1. The germline V gene has CDR1 LNHDA and CDR2 SQIVND (reference sequence). V lost 5 bases, J lost 2 bases, and 8 bases stayed unmatched. CDR3 size: 16 residues. The CDR3 region has the DNA TGTGCCAGTAGTGTCCGAGACAGGGGGGACACAGATACGCAGTATTTT. Encoded protein: CASSVRDRGDTDTQYF.

This rearrangement joins TRBV5-1 to TRBJ2-3; a possible D gene is TRBD1 (5 bases). The length of the CDR3 is 13 residues. V lost 1 base to trimming and J lost 4 bases, with 7 bases between them. Germline V CDR1 and CDR2: SGHRS, YFSETQ. The CDR3 coding sequence is TGCGCCAGCAGCTTGAGCAGGGCAGATACGCAGTATTTT. Amino acid sequence: CASSLSRADTQYF.

The gene calls are TRBV5-6 and TRBJ1-2, with TRBD1 matching 8 bases. CDR3 length: 13 residues. The germline gives CDR1 SGHDT, CDR2 YYEEEE. The V segment lost 4 bases and the J segment 6 bases; nucleotides outside the gene matches: 5. CDR3: CASSPRDRNGYTF. CDR3 DNA sequence: TGTGCCAGCAGCCCCCGGGACAGGAATGGCTACACCTTC. Full variable domain (remainder filled in from reference TRBV5-6 and TRBJ1-2): DAGVTQSPTHLIKTRGQQVTLRCSPKSGHDTVSWYQQALGQGPQFIFQYYEEEERQRGNFPDRFSGHQFPNYSSELNVNALLLGDSALYLCASSPRDRNGYTFGSGTRLTVV.

V usage is TRBV5-1 and J usage is TRBJ2-5; tentatively, D is TRBD1 (6 bases). V gave up 0 bases and J gave up 1 base, with 7 bases separating them. The CDR3 has 14 amino acids. Germline CDR1 reads SGHRS; CDR2 reads YFSETQ. The CDR3 sequence is CASSLGGGQETQYF. The DNA of the CDR3 is TGCGCCAGCAGCTTGGGAGGGGGCCAAGAGACCCAGTACTTC.

The chain recombines TRBV11-3 with TRBJ1-1; D is perhaps TRBD1 (6 bases). Trimming removed 1 base from V and 4 bases from J, with 13 bases in between. CDR1 and CDR2 from the germline V gene are SGHNT and YENEEA. The CDR3 has 15 residues. CDR3 residues: CASSLGPGEGTEAFF. The CDR3 bases are TGTGCCAGCAGCTTAGGTCCAGGGGAGGGCACTGAAGCTTTCTTT.

The V and J genes are TRBV13 and TRBJ2-3; weak D call: TRBD1 (6 bases). The V gene's germline CDR1 is PRHDT and CDR2 FYEKMQ (reference sequence). Trimming shortened V by 7 bases and J by 0 bases, and 17 bases separated the two germline ends. There are 16 residues in the CDR3. The CDR3 DNA is TGTGCCAGCATTCACAGGGACCGCTCTAGCACAGATACGCAGTATTTT. Protein: CASIHRDRSSTDTQYF.

V and J are TRBV5-4 and TRBJ2-3; D might be TRBD1 or TRBD2, each matching 5 bases. The CDR3 is 15 residues long. Trimming took 3 bases from V and 2 from J, leaving 13 bases between them. CDR1 is SGHNT, CDR2 YYREEE, per germline (reference sequence). The CDR3 loop is CASSSWDRSTDTQYF. The CDR3 coding sequence is TGTGCCAGCAGCTCCTGGGACCGCTCCACAGATACGCAGTATTTT.

The chain joins TRBV6-5 to TRBJ1-1; D call uncertain. The CDR3 is made up of 13 amino acids. Germline V CDR1 and CDR2: MNHEY, SVGAGI. Trimming shortened V by 2 bases and J by 3 bases, and 7 bases separated the two germline ends. CDR3 in DNA: TGTGCCAGCAGTTACGGGCTAGACACTGAAGCTTTCTTT. This sequence encodes CASSYGLDTEAFF.